Below are 10 T cell receptor beta chains sequenced from a single sample in a study of T cells in Graves' hyperthyroidism and ophthalmopathy. The TCR beta CDR3 regions underwent amplification using RNA transcripts as the source. Initially, a first-round RT-PCR of the TCR CDR3 employed the HTBI primer set. A single record per CDR3 protein comes from TCRdb applying MiXCR to the multiplex PCR reads. The sample records about 500,000 distinct CDR3 sequences, about a sixth being singletons. The sample comprised blood. Every receptor here comes from a woman younger than 30 with Graves' ophthalmopathy.

The V and J genes are TRBV20-1 and TRBJ2-3; D is unclear. The CDR3 length is 16 residues. V lost 4 bases and J lost 1, with 18 bases in between. CDR1 and CDR2 (germline): DFQATT, SNEGSKA (reference sequence). For the CDR3, the DNA is TGCAGTGCTATTCCCGACGGAGAATTTGGCACAGATACGCAGTATTTT. Its protein is CSAIPDGEFGTDTQYF.

This clonotype was seen only a few times. This chain uses TRBV12-3 or TRBV12-4 with TRBJ1-2; D remains ambiguous. V was trimmed by 8 bases and J by 5 bases, leaving 12 bases between them. CDR3 length: 12 residues. As DNA, the CDR3 is TGTGCCAGCGGTAGAGGGAGGTATGGCTACACCTTC. Translating it yields CASGRGRYGYTF.

This clonotype was seen more than once but under ten times. The rearrangement links TRBV7-9 to TRBJ2-7; 8 nucleotides agree with TRBD2. The V and J ends lost 5 bases and 0 bases, in that order; junction bases with no gene match: 9. There are 16 residues in the CDR3. From germline, CDR1 is SEHNR and CDR2 FQNEAQ (reference sequence). The CDR3 sequence: CASSIAGGPNSYEQYF. CDR3 DNA: TGTGCCAGCAGCATTGCGGGGGGTCCCAACTCCTACGAGCAGTACTTC.

The gene calls are TRBV29-1 and TRBJ1-2; unclear D gene. V lost 2 bases, J lost 1 base, and 17 bases lay in between. Germline lookup yields CDR1 SQVTM and CDR2 ANQGSEA. The CDR3 sequence is 16 residues long. The CDR3 is CSVELKAPEYNYGYTF. The CDR3, as DNA: TGCAGCGTTGAATTGAAGGCACCTGAGTATAACTATGGCTACACCTTC.

There are many counts of this clonotype. The rearrangement joins TRBV30 to TRBJ2-7, with D perhaps TRBD1 (5 bases). Germline CDR1 reads GTSNPN; CDR2 reads SVGIG (reference sequence). V was cut by 2 bases and J by 1 base, with 6 bases left in between. The CDR3 is 12 residues long. The CDR3 reads CAWSPGSYEQYF. In nucleotides, the CDR3 is TGTGCCTGGAGTCCAGGGTCCTACGAGCAGTACTTC. Combining the CDR3 with reference TRBV30 and TRBJ2-7 gives the whole variable domain SQTIHQWPATLVQPVGSPLSLECTVEGTSNPNLYWYRQAAGRGLQLLFYSVGIGQISSEVPQNLSASRPQDRQFILSSKKLLLSDSGFYLCAWSPGSYEQYFGPGTRLTVT.

CDR3 residues: CASSQSTGTEAFF. CDR3 nucleotide sequence: TGCGCCAGCAGCCAATCTACGGGAACTGAAGCTTTCTTT. The chain recombines TRBV5-1 with TRBJ1-1; D is unresolved. V was trimmed by 4 bases and J by 5 bases, leaving 12 bases between them. Looked up from germline, CDR1 is SGHRS and CDR2 is YFSETQ. This CDR3 has 13 residues.

As concerns this clonotype: Mismatch with germline at one junction end may stem from a read error. The chain links TRBV5-1 to TRBJ1-5; D gene unclear. CDR1 is SGHRS and CDR2 is YFSETQ in the germline V gene. The CDR3 has 14 amino acids. The CDR3 DNA follows: TGCGCCAGCAGTTTGGACCCGAGCAATCAGCCCCAGCATTTT. It codes for CASSLDPSNQPQHF.

This clonotype was seen repeatedly, ten times or more. This chain joins TRBV30 and TRBJ2-1; TRBD2 matches 7 bases. Germline CDR1 and CDR2: GTSNPN and SVGIG (reference sequence). V shed 2 bases and J 0 bases; nucleotides not matched to a gene: 7. CDR3 length: 16 residues. The CDR3, as DNA: TGTGCCTGGAGTTGGGACTACCAGAGCTCCTACAATGAGCAGTTCTTC. Translating it yields CAWSWDYQSSYNEQFF.

This clonotype was observed a handful of times. This chain connects TRBV5-1 to TRBJ1-3, with 7 bases identical to TRBD1. Germline V gene data show CDR1 as SGHRS and CDR2 as YFSETQ. Trimming took 3 bases from V and 1 from J; bases not matched to a gene: 7. The CDR3 spans 16 residues. This chain's CDR3 is CASSSRGLGSGNTIYF. The CDR3, as DNA: TGCGCCAGCAGCTCTAGGGGGCTCGGGTCTGGAAACACCATATATTTT.

V is TRBV5-8 and J is TRBJ1-5; unclear D gene. Germline V CDR1 and CDR2: SGHTS, YDEGEE. V shed 6 bases and J shed 0 bases, with 13 bases lying between them. The length of the CDR3 is 15 residues. This CDR3 reads CASTQWGDSNQPQHF. In nucleotides, the CDR3 is TGTGCCAGCACCCAATGGGGAGATAGCAATCAGCCCCAGCATTTT. Based on the CDR3 plus reference TRBV5-8 and TRBJ1-5, the full variable domain is EAGVTQSPTHLIKTRGQQATLRCSPISGHTSVYWYQQALGLGLQFLLWYDEGEERNRGNFPPRFSGRQFPNYSSELNVNALELEDSALYLCASTQWGDSNQPQHFGDGTRLSIL.